The clone carrying this TCR beta chain was observed many times. Antigen: not known. The data were taken from a study of T cell repertoires in cytomegalovirus infection. Study background: TCR beta signatures that were public indicated CMV infection and matching HLA type.

The germline V gene encodes CDR1 MDHEN and CDR2 SYDVKM. This CDR3 region has 18 residues. The germline V and J ends were trimmed by 6 bases and 8 bases, with 28 bases remaining between them. Via MiXCR, TCRdb re-called the reads, giving one row per CDR3 protein. The data contain about 310,000 distinct CDR3 sequences, 15% to 20% of them singletons. Study observations and caveats: Dominating the ex vivo response were TCR beta clonotypes that were CMV-specific and HLA-C-restricted.

The V gene is TRBV28, the J gene TRBJ1-4; a weak D match, TRBD1 (6 bases). The sequencing input was PBMCs. This sequence originates from a human donor in good health (CMV status not recorded). Some clones in this sample may be carry-over from other donors' samples. The CDR3 bases are TGTGCCAGCAGGGGGACGGATCTCCCCAAGGGGGGGGCCGAAAAACTGTTTTTT. Its translation is CASRGTDLPKGGAEKLFF.